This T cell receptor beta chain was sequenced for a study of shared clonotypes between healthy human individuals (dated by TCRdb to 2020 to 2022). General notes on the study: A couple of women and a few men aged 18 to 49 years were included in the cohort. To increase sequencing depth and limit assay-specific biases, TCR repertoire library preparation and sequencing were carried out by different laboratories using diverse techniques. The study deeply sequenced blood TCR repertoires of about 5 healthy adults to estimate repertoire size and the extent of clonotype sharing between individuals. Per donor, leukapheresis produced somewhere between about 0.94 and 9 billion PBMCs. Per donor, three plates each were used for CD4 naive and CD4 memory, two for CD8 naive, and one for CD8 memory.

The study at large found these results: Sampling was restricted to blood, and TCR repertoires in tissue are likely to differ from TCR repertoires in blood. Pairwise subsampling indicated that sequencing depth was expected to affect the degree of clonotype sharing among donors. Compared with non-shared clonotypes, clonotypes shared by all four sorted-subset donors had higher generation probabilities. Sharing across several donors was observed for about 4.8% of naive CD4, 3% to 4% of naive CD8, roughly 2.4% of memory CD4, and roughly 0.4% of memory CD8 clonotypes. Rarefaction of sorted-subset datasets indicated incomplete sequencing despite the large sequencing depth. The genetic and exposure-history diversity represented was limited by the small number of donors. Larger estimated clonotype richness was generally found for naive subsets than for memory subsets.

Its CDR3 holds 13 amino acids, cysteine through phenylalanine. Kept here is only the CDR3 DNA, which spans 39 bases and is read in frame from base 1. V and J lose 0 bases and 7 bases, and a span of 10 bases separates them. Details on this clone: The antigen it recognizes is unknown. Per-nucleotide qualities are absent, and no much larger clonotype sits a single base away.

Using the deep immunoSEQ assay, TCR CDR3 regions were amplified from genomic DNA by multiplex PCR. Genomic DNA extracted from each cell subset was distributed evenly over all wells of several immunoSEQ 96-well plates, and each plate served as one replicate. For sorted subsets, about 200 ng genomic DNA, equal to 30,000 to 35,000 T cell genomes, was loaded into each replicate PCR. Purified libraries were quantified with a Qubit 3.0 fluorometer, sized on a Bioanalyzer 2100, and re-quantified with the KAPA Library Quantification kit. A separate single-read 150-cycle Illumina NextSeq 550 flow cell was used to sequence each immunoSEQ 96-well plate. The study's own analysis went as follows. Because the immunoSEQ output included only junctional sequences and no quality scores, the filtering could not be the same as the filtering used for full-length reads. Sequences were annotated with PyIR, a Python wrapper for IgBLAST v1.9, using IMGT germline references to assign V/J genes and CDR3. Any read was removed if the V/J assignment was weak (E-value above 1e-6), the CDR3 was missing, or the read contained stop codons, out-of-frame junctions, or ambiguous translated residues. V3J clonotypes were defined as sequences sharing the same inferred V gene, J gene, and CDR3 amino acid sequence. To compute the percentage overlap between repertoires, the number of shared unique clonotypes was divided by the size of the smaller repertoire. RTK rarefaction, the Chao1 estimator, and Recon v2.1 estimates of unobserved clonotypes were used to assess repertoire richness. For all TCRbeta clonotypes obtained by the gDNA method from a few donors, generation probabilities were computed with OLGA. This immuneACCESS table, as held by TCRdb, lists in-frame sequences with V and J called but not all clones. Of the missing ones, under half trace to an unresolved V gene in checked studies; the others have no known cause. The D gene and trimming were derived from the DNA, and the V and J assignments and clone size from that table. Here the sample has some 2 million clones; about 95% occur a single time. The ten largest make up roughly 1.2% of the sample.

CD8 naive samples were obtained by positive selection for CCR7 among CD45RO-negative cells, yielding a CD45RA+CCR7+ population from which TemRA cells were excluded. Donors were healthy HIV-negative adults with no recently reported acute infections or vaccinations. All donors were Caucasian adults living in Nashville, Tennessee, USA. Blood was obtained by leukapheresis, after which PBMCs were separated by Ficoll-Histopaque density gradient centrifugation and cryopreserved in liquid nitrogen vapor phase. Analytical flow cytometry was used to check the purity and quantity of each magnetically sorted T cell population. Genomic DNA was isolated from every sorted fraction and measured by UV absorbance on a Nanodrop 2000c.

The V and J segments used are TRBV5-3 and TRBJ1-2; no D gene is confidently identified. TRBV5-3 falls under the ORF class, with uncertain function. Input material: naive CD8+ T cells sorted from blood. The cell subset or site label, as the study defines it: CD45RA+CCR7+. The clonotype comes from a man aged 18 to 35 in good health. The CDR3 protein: CARSLAGVAGYTF. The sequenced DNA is TGTGCCAGAAGCTTGGCTGGGGTTGCTGGCTACACCTTC.